What follows are 14 T cell receptor beta chains derived from one specimen sequenced in a study of cytomegalovirus exposure and HLA in healthy donors. PCR involved 60 Vbeta and 13 Jbeta primers. Clones were sequenced by immunoSEQ multiplex PCR, and TCRdb holds only the in-frame ones, with some missing. The data contain about 170,000 clones, roughly 84% of them singletons. Sequencing used PBMCs. These receptors came from a male donor in good health and CMV-seronegative.

The chain has TRBV6-5 and TRBJ2-5, with D tentatively TRBD2 (6 bases). CDR1 is MNHEY and CDR2 is SVGAGI in the germline V gene. The CDR3 is 15 amino acids. V shed 5 bases and J shed 7 bases, with 20 bases lying between them. The chain's CDR3 is CASSPPVADRGTQYF. CDR3 coding DNA: TGTGCCAGCAGTCCCCCCGTAGCGGACCGAGGGACCCAGTACTTC.

This clone appeared a single time. This chain connects TRBV2 to TRBJ1-2; TRBD1 agrees at 7 bases. Trimming at V came to 8 bases and at J to 3 bases, leaving 21 bases not matched to a gene. Germline CDR1 and CDR2: SNHLY and FYNNEI. The CDR3 consists of 18 residues. The CDR3 loop is CASGAGGQPSPHHYGYTF. In DNA, the CDR3 is TGTGCCAGCGGAGCAGGGGGGCAACCTAGCCCGCACCACTATGGCTACACCTTC.

The chain links TRBV19 to TRBJ2-3; D is possibly TRBD2 (5 bases). V was clipped by 8 bases and J by 6 bases, with 9 bases between them. The V gene's germline CDR1 is LNHDA and CDR2 SQIVND (reference sequence). The CDR3 loop spans 11 amino acids. CDR3 nucleotide sequence: TGTGCCAGTGGACGCGGGGATACGCAGTATTTT. It translates to CASGRGDTQYF.

V is TRBV4-3 and J is TRBJ2-1; 10 bases are shared with TRBD2. Trimming took 0 bases from V and 9 from J; bases not matched to a gene: 23. The length of the CDR3 is 21 residues. Germline loops: CDR1 LGHNA, CDR2 YSLEER. The CDR3 loop is CASSQEESGFVASGSKGEQFF. The CDR3 DNA is TGCGCCAGCAGCCAAGAAGAGTCCGGGTTTGTGGCTAGCGGGAGTAAGGGTGAGCAGTTCTTC.

V and J are TRBV5-1 and TRBJ1-6; D may be TRBD1 (5 bases). Looked up from germline, CDR1 is SGHRS and CDR2 is YFSETQ. Trimming shortened V by 2 bases and J by 5 bases, and 14 bases separated the two germline ends. The CDR3 contains 16 residues. CDR3 in DNA: TGCGCCAGCAGCTTACTAACGGGGGTTGATAATTCACCCCTCCACTTT. Translating gives CASSLLTGVDNSPLHF.

The V gene is TRBV28, the J gene TRBJ2-7; 7 bases are shared with TRBD2. With V trimmed by 5 bases and J by 5 bases, 12 bases remained unmatched. The CDR3 extends over 15 amino acids. Germline-derived CDR1 and CDR2 are MDHEN and SYDVKM. DNA of the CDR3: TGTGCCAGCAGTCTAGGTGGGGGGGGAATGCACGAGCAGTACTTC. Residues: CASSLGGGGMHEQYF. The whole variable domain, remainder taken from reference TRBV28 and TRBJ2-7, is DVKVTQSSRYLVKRTGEKVFLECVQDMDHENMFWYRQDPGLGLRLIYFSYDVKMKEKGDIPEGYSVSREKKERFSLILESASTNQTSMYLCASSLGGGGMHEQYFGPGTRLTVT.

V is TRBV5-1 and J is TRBJ1-6, with D maybe TRBD1 (5 bases). The V and J ends lost 1 base and 7 bases respectively, with 18 bases between them. Germline loops: CDR1 SGHRS, CDR2 YFSETQ. The CDR3 sequence is 17 residues long. The CDR3 coding sequence is TGCGCCAGCAGCTTGAGTTTCCAGGGAGGAGGCAATTCACCCCTCCACTTT. Amino acids: CASSLSFQGGGNSPLHF.

The chain couples TRBV5-1 to TRBJ2-5, with D hard to call. The DNA end is more similar to TRBJ2-7, so the J call may be wrong. Germline CDR1 is SGHRS and CDR2 is YFSETQ. The length of the CDR3 is 13 residues. The CDR3 protein is CASSLNPQYEQYF. For the CDR3, the DNA is TGCGCCAGCAGCTTGAACCCACAGTACGAGCAGTACTTC.

The chain employs TRBV28 and TRBJ1-5; D gene uncertain. CDR1 is MDHEN and CDR2 is SYDVKM in the germline V gene. CDR3 length: 13 amino acids. Trimming took off 5 bases at V and 10 bases at J, with 15 bases between the two ends. Written as DNA, the CDR3 is TGTGCCAGCAGTCCCCTCGCGGGAGAACCCCAGCATTTT. Translating gives CASSPLAGEPQHF.

V usage is TRBV6-1 and J usage is TRBJ1-1; TRBD1 matches 7 bases. CDR3 length equals 18 residues. The trim removed 2 bases at V and 6 bases at J, leaving 18 bases unmatched. From germline, CDR1 is MNHNS and CDR2 SASEGT. In DNA form, the CDR3 reads TGTGCCAGCAGTGAAAGTCCCCTCGAGACAGGGACGGGGCCTGAAGCTTTCTTT. Protein: CASSESPLETGTGPEAFF.

This chain connects TRBV4-3 to TRBJ2-7; 11 nucleotides line up with TRBD2. The CDR3 extends over 20 amino acids. V shed 0 bases and J 0 bases; nucleotides not matched to a gene: 13. Germline assignment: CDR1 LGHNA and CDR2 YSLEER. In nucleotides, the CDR3 is TGCGCCAGCAGCCAAGAAAGGACCGACGCCGGACTAGCGGGCTCCTACGAGCAGTACTTC. It translates to CASSQERTDAGLAGSYEQYF.

The chain links TRBV5-1 to TRBJ2-1, with TRBD2 matching 10 bases. Germline values: CDR1 SGHRS, CDR2 YFSETQ. This CDR3 spans 16 amino acids. The junction had 9 bases not matched to a gene; V was cut back by 2 bases and J by 7 bases. CDR3 in amino acids: CASSLIGLAGENEQFF. CDR3 DNA: TGCGCCAGCAGCTTAATTGGGCTAGCGGGAGAAAATGAGCAGTTCTTC.

V gene TRBV5-1 combines with J gene TRBJ2-5; 11 bases fit TRBD2. With the DNA end fitting TRBJ2-7 better, the J assignment may be wrong. The CDR3 runs to 16 residues. Germline V CDR1 and CDR2: SGHRS, YFSETQ. CDR3 DNA: TGCGCCAGCAGCTTGGAATTTGGGGGACTAGCGGACGAGCAGTACTTC. The encoded protein is CASSLEFGGLADEQYF.

This clone has more than one count but fewer than ten. This sequence joins TRBV6-1 and TRBJ1-5; perhaps TRBD1 as D (6 bases). This CDR3 region has 15 residues. CDR1 is MNHNS, CDR2 SASEGT, per germline. Trimming took off 2 bases at V and 4 bases at J, with 12 bases between the two ends. CDR3 sequence (DNA): TGTGCCAGCAGTGAAAGGGTTAGGGGGAATCAGCCCCAGCATTTT. This gives the protein CASSERVRGNQPQHF.